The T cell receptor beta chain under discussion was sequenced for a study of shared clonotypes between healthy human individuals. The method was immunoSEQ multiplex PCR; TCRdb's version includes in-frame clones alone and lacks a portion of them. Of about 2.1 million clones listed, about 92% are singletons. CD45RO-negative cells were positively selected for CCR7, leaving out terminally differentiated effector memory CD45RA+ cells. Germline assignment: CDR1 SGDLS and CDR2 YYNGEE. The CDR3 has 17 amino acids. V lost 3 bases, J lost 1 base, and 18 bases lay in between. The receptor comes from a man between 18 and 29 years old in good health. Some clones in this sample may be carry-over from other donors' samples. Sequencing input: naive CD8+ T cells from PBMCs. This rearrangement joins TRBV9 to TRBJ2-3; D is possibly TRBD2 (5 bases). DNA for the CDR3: TGTGCCAGCAGCGGTGACTATCTCGTTACGGGCACAGATACGCAGTATTTT. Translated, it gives CASSGDYLVTGTDTQYF.